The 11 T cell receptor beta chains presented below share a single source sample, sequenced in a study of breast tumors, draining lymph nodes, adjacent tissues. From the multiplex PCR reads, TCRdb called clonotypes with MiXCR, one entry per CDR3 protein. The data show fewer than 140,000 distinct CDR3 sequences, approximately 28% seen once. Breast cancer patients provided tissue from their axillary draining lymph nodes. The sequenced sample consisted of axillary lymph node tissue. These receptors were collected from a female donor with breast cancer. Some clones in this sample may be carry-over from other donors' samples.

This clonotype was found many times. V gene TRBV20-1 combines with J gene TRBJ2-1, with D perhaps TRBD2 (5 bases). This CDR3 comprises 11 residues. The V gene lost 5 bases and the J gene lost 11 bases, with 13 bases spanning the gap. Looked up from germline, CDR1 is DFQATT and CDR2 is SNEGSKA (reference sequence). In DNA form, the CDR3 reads TGCAGTGCTCCACTGGACTCCCAGCAGTTCTTC. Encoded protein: CSAPLDSQQFF.

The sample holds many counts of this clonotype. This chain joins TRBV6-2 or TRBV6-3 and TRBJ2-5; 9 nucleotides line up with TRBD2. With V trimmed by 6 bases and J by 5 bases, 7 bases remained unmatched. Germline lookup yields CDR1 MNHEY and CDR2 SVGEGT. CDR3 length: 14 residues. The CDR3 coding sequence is TGTGCCAGCAGATCGGCGGGGGGGCTGGAGACCCAGTACTTC. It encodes CASRSAGGLETQYF.

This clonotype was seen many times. As DNA, the CDR3 is TGTGCCAGCAGCCCCCCAAGGAGATGGGGCAATGAGCAGTTCTTC. Its translation is CASSPPRRWGNEQFF. The chain links TRBV9 to TRBJ2-1; D uncertain. The germline CDR1 and CDR2 sequences are SGDLS and YYNGEE. The ends were cut back, 4 bases at V and 6 bases at J, with 17 bases in the middle. The CDR3 is made up of 15 amino acids.

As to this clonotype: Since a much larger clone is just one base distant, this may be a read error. The CDR3 coding sequence is TGTGCCAGCAGTCCGGGGCCTATAGCTTCCCACGGGCAGTACTTC. Translation: CASSPGPIASHGQYF. V usage is TRBV28 and J usage is TRBJ2-7; either TRBD1 or TRBD2 may fit D (5 bases each). This CDR3 contains 15 residues. Trimming removed 5 bases from V and 9 bases from J, with 23 bases in between. Germline CDR1 and CDR2: MDHEN and SYDVKM.

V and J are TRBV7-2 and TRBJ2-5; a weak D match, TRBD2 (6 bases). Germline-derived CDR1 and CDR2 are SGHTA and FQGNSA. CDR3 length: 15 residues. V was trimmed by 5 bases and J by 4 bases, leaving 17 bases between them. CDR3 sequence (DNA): TGTGCCAGCAGCCTGGGGGGAACCCCCCGAGAGACCCAGTACTTC. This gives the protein CASSLGGTPRETQYF.

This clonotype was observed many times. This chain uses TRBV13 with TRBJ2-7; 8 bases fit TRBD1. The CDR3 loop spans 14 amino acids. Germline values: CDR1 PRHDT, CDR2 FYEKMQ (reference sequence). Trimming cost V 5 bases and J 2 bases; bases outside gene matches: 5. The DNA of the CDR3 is TGTGCCAGCAGCAGCGGACAGGGCCCCTACGAGCAGTACTTC. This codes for CASSSGQGPYEQYF.

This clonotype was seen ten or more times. The CDR3 nucleotides are TGTGCCAGCAGCTCCTCTGGGGCCAACGTCCTGACTTTC. This sequence encodes CASSSSGANVLTF. This chain joins TRBV9 and TRBJ2-6; the D is unclear. The CDR3 totals 13 residues. V was trimmed by 4 bases and J by 0 bases, leaving 2 bases between them. CDR1 and CDR2 (germline): SGDLS, YYNGEE.

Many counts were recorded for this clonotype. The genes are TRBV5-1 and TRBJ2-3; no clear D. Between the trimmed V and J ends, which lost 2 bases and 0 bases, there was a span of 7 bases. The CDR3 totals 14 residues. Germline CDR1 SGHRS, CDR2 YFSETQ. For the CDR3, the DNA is TGCGCCAGCAGCTTACGCGTAAGCACAGATACGCAGTATTTT. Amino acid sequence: CASSLRVSTDTQYF.

The CDR3 bases are TGTGCCAGCAGTGCTCAGGGGGCTCATAGCTATGGCTACACCTTC. It is translated as CASSAQGAHSYGYTF. The chain links TRBV6-5 to TRBJ1-2, with 8 bases fitting TRBD1. J lost 4 bases, V lost 5 bases, and 9 bases had no gene match. Germline V gene sequence: CDR1 MNHEY, CDR2 SVGAGI. This CDR3 has 15 amino acids.

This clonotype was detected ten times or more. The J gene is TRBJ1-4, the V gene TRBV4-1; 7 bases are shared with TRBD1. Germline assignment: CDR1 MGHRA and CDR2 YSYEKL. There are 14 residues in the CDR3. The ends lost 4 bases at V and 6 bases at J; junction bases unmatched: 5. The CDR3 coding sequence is TGCGCCAGCAGCCTAGGCAGGGGGGATGAAAAACTGTTTTTT. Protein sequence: CASSLGRGDEKLFF.

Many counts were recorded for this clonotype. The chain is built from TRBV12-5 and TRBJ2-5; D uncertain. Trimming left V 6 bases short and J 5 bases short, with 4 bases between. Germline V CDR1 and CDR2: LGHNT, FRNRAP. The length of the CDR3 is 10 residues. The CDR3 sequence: CASGLETQYF. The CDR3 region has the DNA TGTGCTAGTGGGCTCGAGACCCAGTACTTC.